This T cell receptor (beta chain) was sequenced during a study of blood T cell repertoires in COVID-19. For the study at large: Both acute and convalescent COVID-19 samples were obtained from the United States, Italy and Spain. Sample material is recorded as cDNA or gDNA derived from T cells, B-cell-depleted T cells, or PBMCs.

Methods used by the authors: The assay estimated nucleated cells by amplifying reference gene primers. Here immunoSEQ multiplex PCR was the method, and the copy in TCRdb shows in-frame clones only, minus some. That table is the source of V, J and clone size, and D and trimming were worked out from the DNA. The sample holds about 210,000 clones; around 83% are singletons and the top ten take 7% to 10%. V lost 2 bases and J lost 6; bases outside the gene matches: 27. This CDR3 has 22 amino acids. The germline gives CDR1 MRHNA, CDR2 SNTAGT. The clonotype originates from a woman between 50 and 59 years old with acute or convalescent COVID-19. Source material: peripheral blood. The chain links TRBV6-4 to TRBJ2-1; 8 bases map to TRBD1. The CDR3 nucleotides are TGTGCCAGCAGTGACCGGACAGGGCGCAACAATAGGGCCGGTAGTGGGGGCAATGAGCAGTTCTTC. Translating gives CASSDRTGRNNRAGSGGNEQFF.